The 15 T cell receptor beta chains below all came from one sample that was sequenced in a study of cytomegalovirus exposure and HLA in healthy donors (TCRdb year 2017). To prepare the library, the immunoSEQ multiplex PCR assay was applied. TCRdb's version of the immuneACCESS table is confined to in-frame rearrangements and falls short of the full clone set. An unresolved V gene accounts for under half of the shortfall where checked; the remainder is of unknown origin. The sample data list 120,000 to 150,000 clones, and over 80% of these were observed just once. The ten most abundant clones make up 3.5% to 5% of the sample. Sequenced material: PBMCs. These receptors were collected from a man aged 18 to 30 in good health and CMV-seropositive.

The chain couples TRBV27 to TRBJ2-1, with 9 bases that match TRBD1. The V gene end was trimmed by 5 bases and the J gene end by 6 bases; junction bases not matched to a gene: 14. Germline lookup yields CDR1 MNHEY and CDR2 SMNVEV (reference sequence). The CDR3 length is 17 residues. CDR3 coding DNA: TGTGCCAGCAGTAAACACCGGGACAGGGACCTATTCAATGAGCAGTTCTTC. It is translated as CASSKHRDRDLFNEQFF.

This clone was observed once. The rearrangement links TRBV2 to TRBJ2-7; tentative D call: TRBD2 (5 bases). V was pared by 10 bases and J by 4 bases, with 17 bases between. Germline V CDR1 and CDR2: SNHLY, FYNNEI. This CDR3 is 13 amino acids long. The DNA of the CDR3 is TGTGCCACCTCATACGGGGAAGAGTACGAGCAGTACTTC. As protein: CATSYGEEYEQYF.

The chain combines TRBV10-3 with TRBJ2-7, with D possibly TRBD2 on 6 matching bases. Trimming left V 6 bases short and J 4 bases short, with 19 bases between. The CDR3 length is 15 residues. Germline lookup yields CDR1 ENHRY and CDR2 SYGVKD. The CDR3 is CAIREPEGESYEQYF. CDR3 sequence (DNA): TGTGCCATCAGGGAACCGGAGGGAGAGAGTTACGAGCAGTACTTC.

This chain joins TRBV28 and TRBJ2-1, with TRBD1 matching 8 bases. Germline loops: CDR1 MDHEN, CDR2 SYDVKM. The ends lost 5 bases at V and 6 bases at J; junction bases unmatched: 9. The CDR3 runs 15 residues. The CDR3 nucleotides are TGTGCCAGCAGTAAAGTGACAGGGGCAATCAATGAGCAGTTCTTC. As protein: CASSKVTGAINEQFF.

This clone was seen only once. The chain couples TRBV5-1 to TRBJ1-6; TRBD1 might be the D (5 bases). Germline CDR1 SGHRS, CDR2 YFSETQ. V was pared by 9 bases and J by 7 bases, with 17 bases between. The CDR3 is made up of 14 amino acids. The CDR3 DNA reads as TGCGCCATCATAGGACATCACTACAATTCACCCCTCCACTTT. Amino acids: CAIIGHHYNSPLHF.

In this sample, this clone turned up a few times. The chain uses TRBV18 and TRBJ1-2; 8 bases line up with TRBD1. Germline-derived CDR1 and CDR2 are KGHSH and LQKENI. V shed 2 bases and J 5 bases; nucleotides not matched to a gene: 4. The CDR3 has 14 amino acids. The CDR3 sequence is CASSPRQGRYGYTF. CDR3 nucleotide sequence: TGTGCCAGCTCACCAAGACAGGGGCGGTATGGCTACACCTTC.

The chain combines TRBV19 with TRBJ1-4; 7 nucleotides match TRBD1. Looked up from germline, CDR1 is LNHDA and CDR2 is SQIVND (reference sequence). Trimming removed 11 bases from V and 8 bases from J; junction bases left unmatched: 8. There are 12 residues in the CDR3. The CDR3, as DNA: TGTGCCTGCAAGGGGGCAAGAGAAAAACTGTTTTTT. The encoded protein is CACKGAREKLFF.

The chain has TRBV9 and TRBJ1-6; D is uncertain. This CDR3 has 13 amino acids. Per the germline V gene, CDR1 is SGDLS and CDR2 is YYNGEE. Trimming left V 0 bases short and J 8 bases short, with 6 bases between. This CDR3 is CASSVDPDSPLHF. The DNA of the CDR3 is TGTGCCAGCAGCGTAGATCCCGATTCACCCCTCCACTTT.

This clone showed up just once. The J gene is TRBJ1-1, the V gene TRBV28; 7 bases align to TRBD1. The CDR3 runs 11 residues. V dropped 7 bases and J dropped 7; count of bases not matched to a gene: 3. Germline V gene data show CDR1 as MDHEN and CDR2 as SYDVKM. CDR3 sequence: CASMGDSEAFF. Here the CDR3 DNA reads TGTGCCAGCATGGGGGACAGTGAAGCTTTCTTT.

The chain is built from TRBV15 and TRBJ1-1; 8 bases fit TRBD1. The junction had 2 bases not matched to a gene; V was cut back by 4 bases and J by 1 base. The CDR3 spans 14 residues. Looked up from germline, CDR1 is LNHNV and CDR2 is YYDKDF (reference sequence). The CDR3 region is CATSTGTGNTEAFF. CDR3 DNA sequence: TGTGCCACCAGCACCGGGACAGGGAACACTGAAGCTTTCTTT.

J is TRBJ2-1 and V is TRBV18; 7 positions agree with TRBD1. This CDR3 comprises 14 residues. Germline CDR1 is KGHSH and CDR2 is LQKENI. The junction had 4 bases not matched to a gene; V was cut back by 8 bases and J by 0 bases. The CDR3 region has the DNA TGTGCCAGCGCAGGGGGTAGCTCCTACAATGAGCAGTTCTTC. Translated: CASAGGSSYNEQFF.

This clone has more than one count but fewer than ten. This chain connects TRBV6-5 to TRBJ1-1, with no clear D. Trimming took 7 bases from V and 4 from J, leaving 13 bases between them. The CDR3 has 13 residues. The germline V gene has CDR1 MNHEY and CDR2 SVGAGI. CDR3 sequence reads: CASTRVTGTEAFF. For the CDR3, the DNA is TGTGCCAGCACCCGAGTCACGGGCACTGAAGCTTTCTTT.

This chain connects TRBV13 to TRBJ2-7; tentatively, D is TRBD1 (6 bases). The length of the CDR3 is 16 residues. Germline V CDR1 and CDR2: PRHDT, FYEKMQ (reference sequence). The V end was cut by 3 bases, the J end by 6 bases, with 21 bases between. CDR3 DNA: TGTGCCAGCAGCTTGGGGACAAGTAACAATATCTTCGAGCAGTACTTC. Amino acids: CASSLGTSNNIFEQYF.

The rearrangement joins TRBV5-5 to TRBJ1-4, with TRBD1 identical over 8 bases. Germline loops: CDR1 SGHKS, CDR2 YYEKEE (reference sequence). With V trimmed by 3 bases and J by 7 bases, 11 bases remained unmatched. The CDR3 runs to 16 residues. The CDR3 protein is CASSSSDRGVFEKLFF. Here the CDR3 DNA reads TGTGCCAGCAGCTCCTCCGACAGGGGAGTATTTGAAAAACTGTTTTTT.

This sequence joins TRBV7-2 and TRBJ2-1; 8 nucleotides align to TRBD2. V dropped 7 bases and J dropped 14; count of bases not matched to a gene: 7. The CDR3 extends over 11 amino acids. Per germline, CDR1 SGHTA and CDR2 FQGNSA. The CDR3 reads CASTRSGKEFF. The CDR3 region has the DNA TGTGCCAGCACCCGTAGCGGGAAAGAGTTCTTC.